Below, 18 T cell receptor beta chains from the same sample are listed, as sequenced in a study of blood T cell repertoires in COVID-19. Assay used: immunoSEQ multiplex PCR; TCRdb lists only in-frame clones, some missing. The sample lists 410,000 or so clones, around 91% seen once, with around 1.5% in the top ten. Sample: peripheral blood. Source of these receptors: a woman in her forties with COVID-19, enrolled during active disease.

This clone was detected only a few times. The V and J genes are TRBV28 and TRBJ1-5; D remains unclear. Trimming removed 1 base at V and 4 bases at J, with 8 bases between. Germline CDR1 and CDR2: MDHEN and SYDVKM. The CDR3 contains 14 residues. The CDR3 region is CASSLSWRNQPQHF. For the CDR3, the DNA is TGTGCCAGCAGTTTATCCTGGAGGAATCAGCCCCAGCATTTT.

The rearrangement uses TRBV5-1 and TRBJ2-5; 9 positions agree with TRBD1. Germline CDR1 is SGHRS and CDR2 is YFSETQ. This CDR3 has 19 residues. V trimming: 0 bases; J trimming: 4 bases; junction bases outside the gene matches: 16. In nucleotides, the CDR3 is TGCGCCAGCAGCTTGGTATTTACAGGGGGCAGGCTATTAGGAGAGACCCAGTACTTC. It encodes CASSLVFTGGRLLGETQYF.

The chain recombines TRBV7-2 with TRBJ2-1; TRBD2 is a possible D gene (5 bases). Trimming removed 1 base from V and 9 bases from J, with 13 bases in between. The CDR3 runs to 14 residues. The germline V gene has CDR1 SGHTA and CDR2 FQGNSA. The CDR3 nucleotides are TGTGCCAGCAGCTTAGAGGGAGATCTCCCTGAGCAGTTCTTC. Translated, it gives CASSLEGDLPEQFF.

The CDR3 loop reads CASRLGAVQAFF. The DNA of the CDR3 is TGTGCCAGCAGGCTAGGCGCAGTTCAAGCTTTCTTT. This chain uses TRBV12-3 or TRBV12-4 with TRBJ1-1; D is ambiguous. The V gene lost 6 bases and the J gene lost 9 bases, with 14 bases spanning the gap. CDR3 size: 12 residues.

As DNA, the CDR3 is TGTGCCACCAGCAGTTCCAGACAGGGGACGGCTTCACCCCTCCACTTT. This gives the protein CATSSSRQGTASPLHF. The genes are TRBV15 and TRBJ1-6, with TRBD1 matching 8 bases. Germline V gene data show CDR1 as LNHNV and CDR2 as YYDKDF (reference sequence). The CDR3 extends over 16 amino acids. The trim removed 3 bases at V and 9 bases at J, leaving 10 bases unmatched.

The gene calls are TRBV7-6 and TRBJ2-7; tentatively, D is TRBD2 (5 bases). Trimming shortened V by 5 bases and J by 3 bases, and 17 bases separated the two germline ends. Germline V gene sequence: CDR1 SGHVS, CDR2 FNYEAQ. This CDR3 is 15 amino acids long. The CDR3 sequence is CASSSEPDLHYEQYF. Here the CDR3 DNA reads TGTGCCAGCAGCAGCGAGCCGGACTTGCACTACGAGCAGTACTTC.

The gene calls are TRBV4-1 and TRBJ1-4; D may be TRBD1 (5 bases). Deletions cut 0 bases from V and 7 bases from J, with 12 bases between. The CDR3 spans 15 residues. From germline, CDR1 is MGHRA and CDR2 YSYEKL. The CDR3 nucleotides read TGCGCCAGCAGCCAAGATGTGAAGGGGTCTGAAAAACTGTTTTTT. Encoded protein: CASSQDVKGSEKLFF.

The chain couples TRBV27 to TRBJ2-7; 9 nucleotides match TRBD1. J lost 5 bases, V lost 3 bases, and 11 bases had no gene match. Germline values: CDR1 MNHEY, CDR2 SMNVEV (reference sequence). The CDR3 consists of 16 residues. Written as DNA, the CDR3 is TGTGCCAGCAGTTTCTCCGGGACAGGGAGTAGCCACGAGCAGTACTTC. It is translated as CASSFSGTGSSHEQYF.

This rearrangement joins TRBV2 to TRBJ2-7; 7 positions agree with TRBD1. CDR3 length: 16 residues. The trim removed 7 bases at V and 0 bases at J, leaving 12 bases unmatched. Looked up from germline, CDR1 is SNHLY and CDR2 is FYNNEI. This CDR3 reads CASNIPRQGLSYEQYF. The CDR3 nucleotides are TGTGCCAGCAATATACCCCGACAGGGCCTCTCCTACGAGCAGTACTTC. The full variable domain, completed using reference TRBV2 and TRBJ2-7, is EPEVTQTPSHQVTQMGQEVILRCVPISNHLYFYWYRQILGQKVEFLVSFYNNEISEKSEIFDDQFSVERPDGSNFTLKIRSTKLEDSAMYFCASNIPRQGLSYEQYFGPGTRLTVT.

The CDR3 bases are TGTGCCAGCAGCCCCACCGGACAGGTCCAAGAGACCCAGTACTTC. Its protein product is CASSPTGQVQETQYF. This chain links TRBV7-6 with TRBJ2-5, with 7 bases that match TRBD1. This CDR3 spans 15 amino acids. CDR1 is SGHVS, CDR2 FNYEAQ, per germline. Trimming at V came to 5 bases and at J to 1 base, leaving 7 bases not matched to a gene.

The chain links TRBV2 to TRBJ1-5; 8 bases are a match to TRBD1. The CDR3 is made up of 16 amino acids. Germline V gene lookup returns CDR1 SNHLY and CDR2 FYNNEI. J gave up 5 bases and V 6 bases, and 12 bases lay outside the gene matches. CDR3 amino acids: CASRPRLGQGYQPQHF. DNA for the CDR3: TGTGCCAGCAGACCTCGACTCGGACAGGGTTATCAGCCCCAGCATTTT.

V and J are TRBV7-9 and TRBJ2-7, with a tentative D call TRBD2 (6 bases). The CDR3 has 12 amino acids. Trimming left V 1 base short and J 6 bases short, with 7 bases between. Germline CDR1 and CDR2: SEHNR and FQNEAQ (reference sequence). The CDR3 DNA reads TGTGCCAGCAGCTTAGACGGGGGCGAGCAGTACTTC. Translating it yields CASSLDGGEQYF. Full variable domain (missing parts from reference TRBV7-9 and TRBJ2-7): DTGVSQNPRHKITKRGQNVTFRCDPISEHNRLYWYRQTLGQGPEFLTYFQNEAQLEKSRLLSDRFSAERPKGSFSTLEIQRTEQGDSAMYLCASSLDGGEQYFGPGTRLTVT.

This chain joins TRBV7-8 and TRBJ2-1; 7 bases are a match to TRBD2. Germline CDR1 reads SGHVS; CDR2 reads FQNEAQ. J was trimmed by 8 bases and V by 5 bases; bases with no gene match: 6. This CDR3 spans 13 amino acids. CDR3 DNA: TGTGCCAGCAGCCGGAGCGGGGAGTATGAGCAGTTCTTC. Translation gives CASSRSGEYEQFF.

The gene calls are TRBV5-4 and TRBJ2-3; 15 nucleotides line up with TRBD2. V shed 2 bases and J 3 bases; nucleotides not matched to a gene: 1. The CDR3 spans 16 residues. Germline CDR1 reads SGHNT; CDR2 reads YYREEE (reference sequence). CDR3 nucleotide sequence: TGTGCCAGCAGCTTTGGACTAGCGGGAGGGACAGATACGCAGTATTTT. Protein: CASSFGLAGGTDTQYF.

This clone was counted a few times. This chain uses TRBV27 with TRBJ1-1; a weak D match, TRBD1 (6 bases). The germline V gene has CDR1 MNHEY and CDR2 SMNVEV (reference sequence). This CDR3 comprises 15 residues. Trimming left V 5 bases short and J 0 bases short, with 13 bases between. CDR3 residues: CASSLKTGLNTEAFF. The CDR3 DNA follows: TGTGCCAGCAGTCTAAAAACAGGGTTGAACACTGAAGCTTTCTTT.

This clone was recorded only once. The chain has TRBV27 and TRBJ1-1; possibly TRBD1 for D (6 bases). Looked up from germline, CDR1 is MNHEY and CDR2 is SMNVEV (reference sequence). The CDR3 loop spans 13 amino acids. Trimming cost V 4 bases and J 11 bases, with 17 bases left between them. The DNA for the CDR3 is TGTGCCAGCAGTTCCGTGACAGGCTTCGGGGCTTTCTTT. Amino acid sequence: CASSSVTGFGAFF.

J is TRBJ1-5 and V is TRBV28; 7 bases are shared with TRBD1. V dropped 6 bases and J dropped 0; count of bases not matched to a gene: 17. This CDR3 has 19 amino acids. Per germline, CDR1 MDHEN and CDR2 SYDVKM. The CDR3 spells CASSTATGASRYSNQPQHF. DNA for the CDR3: TGTGCCAGCAGCACAGCTACAGGGGCTTCGAGATATAGCAATCAGCCCCAGCATTTT.

This clone was seen a single time. The chain combines TRBV19 with TRBJ1-2, with 9 bases that match TRBD1. Germline CDR1 LNHDA, CDR2 SQIVND (reference sequence). The CDR3 totals 14 residues. The ends lost 5 bases at V and 4 bases at J; junction bases unmatched: 5. CDR3 region: CASSSTGGGYGYTF. CDR3 in DNA: TGTGCCAGTAGTTCAACAGGGGGCGGCTATGGCTACACCTTC. Full variable domain (rest looked up from reference TRBV19 and TRBJ1-2): DGGITQSPKYLFRKEGQNVTLSCEQNLNHDAMYWYRQDPGQGLRLIYYSQIVNDFQKGDIAEGYSVSREKKESFPLTVTSAQKNPTAFYLCASSSTGGGYGYTFGSGTRLTVV.